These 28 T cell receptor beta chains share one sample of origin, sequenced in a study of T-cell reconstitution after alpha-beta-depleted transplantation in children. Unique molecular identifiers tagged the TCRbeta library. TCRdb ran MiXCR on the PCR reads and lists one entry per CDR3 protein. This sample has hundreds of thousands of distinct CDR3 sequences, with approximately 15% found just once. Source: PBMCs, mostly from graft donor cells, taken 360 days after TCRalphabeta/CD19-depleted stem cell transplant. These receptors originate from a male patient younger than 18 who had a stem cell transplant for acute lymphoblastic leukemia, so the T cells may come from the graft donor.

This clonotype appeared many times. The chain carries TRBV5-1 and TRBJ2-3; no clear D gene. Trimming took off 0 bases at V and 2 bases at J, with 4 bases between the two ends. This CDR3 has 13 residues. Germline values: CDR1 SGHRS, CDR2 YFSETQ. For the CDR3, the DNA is TGCGCCAGCAGCTTGGCGGTCACAGATACGCAGTATTTT. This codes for CASSLAVTDTQYF. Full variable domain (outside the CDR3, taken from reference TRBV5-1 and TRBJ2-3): KAGVTQTPRYLIKTRGQQVTLSCSPISGHRSVSWYQQTPGQGLQFLFEYFSETQRNKGNFPGRFSGRQFSNSRSEMNVSTLELGDSALYLCASSLAVTDTQYFGPGTRLTVL.

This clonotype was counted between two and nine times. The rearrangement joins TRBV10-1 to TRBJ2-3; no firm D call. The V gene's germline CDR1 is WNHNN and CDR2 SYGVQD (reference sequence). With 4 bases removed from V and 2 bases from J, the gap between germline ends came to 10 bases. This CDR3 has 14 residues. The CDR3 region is CASSGTRVTDTQYF. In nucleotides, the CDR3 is TGCGCCAGCAGTGGGACCCGAGTCACAGATACGCAGTATTTT.

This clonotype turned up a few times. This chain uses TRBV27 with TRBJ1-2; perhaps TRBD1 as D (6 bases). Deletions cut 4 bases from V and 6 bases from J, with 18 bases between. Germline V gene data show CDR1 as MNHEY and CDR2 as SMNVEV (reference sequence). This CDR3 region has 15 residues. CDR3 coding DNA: TGTGCCAGCAGTTCTACAGGGACTAATGACCATGGCTACACCTTC. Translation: CASSSTGTNDHGYTF.

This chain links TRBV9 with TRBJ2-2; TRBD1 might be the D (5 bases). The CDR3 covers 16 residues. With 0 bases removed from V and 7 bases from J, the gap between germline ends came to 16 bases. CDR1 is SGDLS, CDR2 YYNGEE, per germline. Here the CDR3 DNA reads TGTGCCAGCAGCGTAGTCGGAGCCAGGGTCGGCGGGGAGCTGTTTTTT. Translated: CASSVVGARVGGELFF.

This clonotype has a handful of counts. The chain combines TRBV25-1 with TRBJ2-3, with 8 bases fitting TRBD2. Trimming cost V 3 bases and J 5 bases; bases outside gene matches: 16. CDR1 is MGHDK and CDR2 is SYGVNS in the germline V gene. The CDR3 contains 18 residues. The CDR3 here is CASSDALGAGGLRDTQYF. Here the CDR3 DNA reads TGTGCCAGCAGTGATGCCCTGGGGGCGGGAGGTCTCCGAGATACGCAGTATTTT.

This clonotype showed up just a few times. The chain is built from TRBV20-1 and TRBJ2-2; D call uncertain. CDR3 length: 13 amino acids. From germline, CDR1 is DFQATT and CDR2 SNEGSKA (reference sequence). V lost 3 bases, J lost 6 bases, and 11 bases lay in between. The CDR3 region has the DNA TGCAGTGCTAGGGGTGGAACTCCCGGGGAGCTGTTTTTT. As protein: CSARGGTPGELFF.

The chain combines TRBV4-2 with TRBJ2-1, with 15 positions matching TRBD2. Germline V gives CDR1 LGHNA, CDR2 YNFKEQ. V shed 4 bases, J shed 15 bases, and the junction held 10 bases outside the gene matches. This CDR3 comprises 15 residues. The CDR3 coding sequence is TGTGCCAGCAGCCGCGGACTAGCGGGAGGGCCTCGATTGTTCTTC. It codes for CASSRGLAGGPRLFF.

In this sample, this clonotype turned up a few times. The CDR3 nucleotides read TGTGCCACCAGCAGAGGGGGGGCGTCGACCCAGTACAATGAGCAGTTCTTC. It specifies CATSRGGASTQYNEQFF. The rearrangement uses TRBV15 and TRBJ2-1; D possibly uses TRBD1 or TRBD2 (6 bases each). Germline V gives CDR1 LNHNV, CDR2 YYDKDF (reference sequence). The CDR3 totals 17 residues. With 1 base removed from V and 4 bases from J, the gap between germline ends came to 17 bases. Filled out from reference TRBV15 and TRBJ2-1, the complete variable domain reads DAMVIQNPRYQVTQFGKPVTLSCSQTLNHNVMYWYQQKSSQAPKLLFHYYDKDFNNEADTPDNFQSRRPNTSFCFLDIRSPGLGDTAMYLCATSRGGASTQYNEQFFGPGTRLTVL.

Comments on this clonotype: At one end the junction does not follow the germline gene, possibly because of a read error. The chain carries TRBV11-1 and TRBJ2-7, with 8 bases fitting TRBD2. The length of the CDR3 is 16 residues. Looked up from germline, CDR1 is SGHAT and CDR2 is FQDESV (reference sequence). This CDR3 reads CSSSLSPAGAAYEQYF. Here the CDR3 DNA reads TGTTCCAGCAGCTTAAGTCCAGCGGGAGCAGCCTACGAGCAGTACTTC.

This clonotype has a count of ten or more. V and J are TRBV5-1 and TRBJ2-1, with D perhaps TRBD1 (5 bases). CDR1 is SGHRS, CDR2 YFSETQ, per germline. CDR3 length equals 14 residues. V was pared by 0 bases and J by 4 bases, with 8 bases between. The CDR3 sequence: CASSLGQIYNEQFF. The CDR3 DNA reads TGCGCCAGCAGCTTGGGACAGATTTACAATGAGCAGTTCTTC.

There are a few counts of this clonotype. Here the CDR3 DNA reads TGCGCCAGCAGTCCAGACAGGGTAGGAGGGGAGACCCAGTACTTC. It codes for CASSPDRVGGETQYF. V usage is TRBV5-1 and J usage is TRBJ2-5, with a possible D match to TRBD1 (7 bases). The CDR3 is 15 amino acids. CDR1 is SGHRS and CDR2 is YFSETQ in the germline V gene. The V and J ends lost 5 bases and 5 bases respectively, with 19 bases between them.

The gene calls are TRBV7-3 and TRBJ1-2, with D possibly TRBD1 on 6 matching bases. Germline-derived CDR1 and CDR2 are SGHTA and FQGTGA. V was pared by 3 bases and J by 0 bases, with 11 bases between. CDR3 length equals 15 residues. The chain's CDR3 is CASSFGQRPNYGYTF. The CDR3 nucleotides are TGTGCCAGCAGCTTCGGACAGCGGCCTAACTATGGCTACACCTTC.

CDR3: CASSSDRTYNEQFF. The CDR3 DNA reads as TGTGCCAGCAGCTCGGACAGGACTTACAATGAGCAGTTCTTC. This chain uses TRBV5-5 with TRBJ2-1; 7 bases agree with TRBD1. This CDR3 is 14 amino acids long. Germline V gives CDR1 SGHKS, CDR2 YYEKEE (reference sequence). The V gene end was trimmed by 3 bases and the J gene end by 4 bases; junction bases not matched to a gene: 4.

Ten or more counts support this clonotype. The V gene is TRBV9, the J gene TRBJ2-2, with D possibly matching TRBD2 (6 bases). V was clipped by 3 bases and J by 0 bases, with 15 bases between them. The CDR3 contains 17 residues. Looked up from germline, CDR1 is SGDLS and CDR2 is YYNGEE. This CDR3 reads CASSAPTREPNTGELFF. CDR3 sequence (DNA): TGTGCCAGCAGCGCCCCGACTAGAGAACCGAACACCGGGGAGCTGTTTTTT.

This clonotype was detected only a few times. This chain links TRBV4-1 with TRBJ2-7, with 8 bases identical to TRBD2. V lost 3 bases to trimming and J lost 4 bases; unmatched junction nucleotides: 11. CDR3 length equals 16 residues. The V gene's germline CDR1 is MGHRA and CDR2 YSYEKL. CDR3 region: CASSQGPGLDIYEQYF. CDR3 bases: TGCGCCAGCAGCCAGGGACCGGGACTAGACATATACGAGCAGTACTTC.

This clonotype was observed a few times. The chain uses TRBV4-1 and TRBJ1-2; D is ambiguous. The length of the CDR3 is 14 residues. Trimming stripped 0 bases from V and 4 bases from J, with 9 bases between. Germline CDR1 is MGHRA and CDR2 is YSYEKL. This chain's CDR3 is CASSQDPNAYGYTF. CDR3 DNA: TGCGCCAGCAGCCAAGATCCCAACGCCTATGGCTACACCTTC.

This CDR3 reads CAISESRAGGPYEQFF. The CDR3 nucleotides read TGTGCCATCAGTGAGTCCAGGGCGGGAGGGCCTTATGAGCAGTTCTTC. This rearrangement joins TRBV10-3 to TRBJ2-1, with 9 bases identical to TRBD2. Germline-derived CDR1 and CDR2 are ENHRY and SYGVKD. The CDR3 has 16 residues. The J segment lost 8 bases and the V segment lost 0 bases, leaving 8 bases of the junction unmatched.

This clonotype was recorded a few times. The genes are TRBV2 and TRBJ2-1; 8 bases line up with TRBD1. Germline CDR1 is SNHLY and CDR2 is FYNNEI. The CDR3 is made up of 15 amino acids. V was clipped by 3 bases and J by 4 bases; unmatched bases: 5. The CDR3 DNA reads TGTGCCAGCAGTGAGGACAGGGCGGTTTACAATGAGCAGTTCTTC. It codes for CASSEDRAVYNEQFF.

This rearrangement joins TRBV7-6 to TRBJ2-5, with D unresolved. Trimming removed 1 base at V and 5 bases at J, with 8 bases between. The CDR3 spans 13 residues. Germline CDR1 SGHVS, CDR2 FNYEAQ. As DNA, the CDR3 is TGTGCCAGCAGCTTAGACAGTTGGGAGACCCAGTACTTC. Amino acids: CASSLDSWETQYF.

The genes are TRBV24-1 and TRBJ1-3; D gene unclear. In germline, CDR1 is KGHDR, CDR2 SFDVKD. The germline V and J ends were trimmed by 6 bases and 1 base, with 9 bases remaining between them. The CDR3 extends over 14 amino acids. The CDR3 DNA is TGTGCCACCAGTCGGCGATTTTCTGGAAACACCATATATTTT. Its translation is CATSRRFSGNTIYF.

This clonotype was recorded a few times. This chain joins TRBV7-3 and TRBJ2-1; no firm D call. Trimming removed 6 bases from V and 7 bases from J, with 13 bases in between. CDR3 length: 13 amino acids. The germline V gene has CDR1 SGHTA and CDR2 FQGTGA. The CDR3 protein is CASSWADGNEQFF. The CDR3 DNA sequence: TGTGCCAGCAGTTGGGCGGATGGTAATGAGCAGTTCTTC.

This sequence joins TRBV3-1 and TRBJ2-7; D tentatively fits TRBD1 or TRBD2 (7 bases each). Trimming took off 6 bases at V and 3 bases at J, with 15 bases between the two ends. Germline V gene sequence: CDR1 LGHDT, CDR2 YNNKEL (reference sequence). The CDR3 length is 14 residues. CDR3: CASRRTGGGYEQYF. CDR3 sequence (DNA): TGTGCCAGCAGACGGACAGGCGGGGGCTACGAGCAGTACTTC.

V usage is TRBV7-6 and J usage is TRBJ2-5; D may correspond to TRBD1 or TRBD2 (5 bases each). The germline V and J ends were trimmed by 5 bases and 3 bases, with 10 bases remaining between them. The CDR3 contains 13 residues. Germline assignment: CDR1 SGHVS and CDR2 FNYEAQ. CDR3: CASSEMGEETQYF. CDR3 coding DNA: TGTGCCAGCAGCGAGATGGGGGAAGAGACCCAGTACTTC.

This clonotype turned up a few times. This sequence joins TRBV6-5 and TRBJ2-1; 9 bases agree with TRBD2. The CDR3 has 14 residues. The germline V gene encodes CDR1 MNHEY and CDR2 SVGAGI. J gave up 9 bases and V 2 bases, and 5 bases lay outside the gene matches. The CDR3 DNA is TGTGCCAGCAGTTACGCGGGAGGGCCTAGTGAGCAGTTCTTC. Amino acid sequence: CASSYAGGPSEQFF.

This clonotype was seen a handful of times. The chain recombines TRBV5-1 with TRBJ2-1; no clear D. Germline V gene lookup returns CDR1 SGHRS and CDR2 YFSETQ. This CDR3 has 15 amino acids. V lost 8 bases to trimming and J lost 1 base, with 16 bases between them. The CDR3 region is CASSATPGSYNEQFF. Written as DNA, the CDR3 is TGCGCCAGTTCCGCGACCCCGGGTTCCTACAATGAGCAGTTCTTC.

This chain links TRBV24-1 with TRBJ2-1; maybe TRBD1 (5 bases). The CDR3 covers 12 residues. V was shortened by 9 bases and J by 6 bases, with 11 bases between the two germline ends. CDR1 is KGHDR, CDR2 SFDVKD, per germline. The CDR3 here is CATARTSNEQFF. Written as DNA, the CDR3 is TGTGCCACCGCTAGGACATCCAATGAGCAGTTCTTC.

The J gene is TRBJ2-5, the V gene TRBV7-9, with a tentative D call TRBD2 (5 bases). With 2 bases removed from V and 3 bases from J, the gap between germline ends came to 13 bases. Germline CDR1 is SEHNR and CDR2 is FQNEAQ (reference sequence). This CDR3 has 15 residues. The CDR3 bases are TGTGCCAGCAGCTTAAGCGGTGGAGCAAAAGAGACCCAGTACTTC. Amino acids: CASSLSGGAKETQYF.

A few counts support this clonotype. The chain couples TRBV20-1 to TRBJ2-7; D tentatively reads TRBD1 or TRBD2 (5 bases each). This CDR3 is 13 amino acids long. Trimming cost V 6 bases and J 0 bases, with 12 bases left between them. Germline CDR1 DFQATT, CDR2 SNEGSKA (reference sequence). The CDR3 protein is CSAFRGLSYEQYF. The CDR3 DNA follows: TGCAGTGCCTTTCGGGGCCTCTCCTACGAGCAGTACTTC.